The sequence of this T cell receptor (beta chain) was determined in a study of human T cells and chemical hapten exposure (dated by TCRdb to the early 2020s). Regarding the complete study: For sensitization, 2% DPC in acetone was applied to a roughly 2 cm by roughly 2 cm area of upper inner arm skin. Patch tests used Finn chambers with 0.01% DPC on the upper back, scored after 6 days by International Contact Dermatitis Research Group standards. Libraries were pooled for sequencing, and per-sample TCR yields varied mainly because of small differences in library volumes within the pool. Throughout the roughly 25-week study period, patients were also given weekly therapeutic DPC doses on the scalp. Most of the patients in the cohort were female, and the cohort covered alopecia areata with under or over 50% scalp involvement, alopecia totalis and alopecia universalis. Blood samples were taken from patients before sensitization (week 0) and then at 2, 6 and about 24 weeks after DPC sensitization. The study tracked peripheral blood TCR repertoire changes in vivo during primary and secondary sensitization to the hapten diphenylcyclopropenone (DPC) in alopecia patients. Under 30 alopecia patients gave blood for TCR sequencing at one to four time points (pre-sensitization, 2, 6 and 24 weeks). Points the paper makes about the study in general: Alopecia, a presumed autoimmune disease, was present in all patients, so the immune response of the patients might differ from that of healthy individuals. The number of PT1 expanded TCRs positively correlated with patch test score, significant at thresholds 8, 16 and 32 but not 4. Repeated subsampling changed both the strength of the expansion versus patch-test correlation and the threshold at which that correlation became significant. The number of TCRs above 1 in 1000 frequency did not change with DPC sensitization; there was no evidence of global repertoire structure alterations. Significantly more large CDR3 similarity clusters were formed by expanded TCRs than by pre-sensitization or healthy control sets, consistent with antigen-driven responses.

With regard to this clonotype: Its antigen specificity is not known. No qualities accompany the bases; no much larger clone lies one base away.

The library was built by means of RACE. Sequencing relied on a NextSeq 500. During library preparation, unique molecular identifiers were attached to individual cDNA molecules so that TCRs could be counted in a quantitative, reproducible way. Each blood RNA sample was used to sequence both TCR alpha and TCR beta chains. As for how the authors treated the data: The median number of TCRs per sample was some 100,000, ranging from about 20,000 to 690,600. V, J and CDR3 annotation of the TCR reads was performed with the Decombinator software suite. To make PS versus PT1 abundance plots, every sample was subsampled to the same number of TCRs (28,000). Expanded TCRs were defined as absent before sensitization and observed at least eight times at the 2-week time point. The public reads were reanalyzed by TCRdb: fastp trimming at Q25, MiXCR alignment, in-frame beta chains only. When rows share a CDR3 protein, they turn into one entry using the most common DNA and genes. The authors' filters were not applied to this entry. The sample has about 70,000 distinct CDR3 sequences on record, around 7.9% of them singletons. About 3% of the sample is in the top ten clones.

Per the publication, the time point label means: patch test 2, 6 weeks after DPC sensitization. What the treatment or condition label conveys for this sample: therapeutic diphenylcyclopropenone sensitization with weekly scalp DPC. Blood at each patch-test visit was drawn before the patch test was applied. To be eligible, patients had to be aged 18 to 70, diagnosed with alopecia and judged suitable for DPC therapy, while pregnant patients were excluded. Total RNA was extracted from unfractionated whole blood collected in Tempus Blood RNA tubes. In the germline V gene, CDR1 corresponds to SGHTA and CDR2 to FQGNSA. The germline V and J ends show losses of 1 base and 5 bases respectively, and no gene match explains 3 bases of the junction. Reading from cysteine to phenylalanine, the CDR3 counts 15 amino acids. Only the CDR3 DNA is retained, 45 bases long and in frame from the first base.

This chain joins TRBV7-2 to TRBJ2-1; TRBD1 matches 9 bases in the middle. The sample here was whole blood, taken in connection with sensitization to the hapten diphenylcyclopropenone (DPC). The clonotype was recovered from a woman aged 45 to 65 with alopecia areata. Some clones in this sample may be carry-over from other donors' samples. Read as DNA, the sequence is TGTGCCAGCAGCTTAGGACAGGGGGTCCACAATGAGCAGTTCTTC. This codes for CASSLGQGVHNEQFF.